The source of this TCR beta chain is a study of Graves' ophthalmopathy and Graves' hyperthyroidism. The study's findings and limits: Detection in blood was also observed for most expanded thyroid clonotypes above 0.001 frequency.

TCR beta CDR3 amplification used RNA transcripts. Second-round multiplex PCR followed a first-round RT-PCR using HTBI primers. TCRdb passed the multiplex PCR reads through MiXCR, listing each CDR3 protein once. The table lists about 1.2 million distinct CDR3 sequences, approximately 35% of them singletons. Only newly diagnosed hyperthyroidism patients aged 18 to 65, with under 2 months' duration, were enrolled. Other autoimmune diseases, uncontrolled infections, pregnancy or lactation excluded patients from enrollment. As regards this clonotype: Its target is not known.

The germline V and J ends were trimmed by 5 bases and 5 bases, with 22 bases remaining between them. The V gene's germline CDR1 is DFQATT and CDR2 SNEGSKA (reference sequence). The CDR3 length is 15 residues. This rearrangement joins TRBV20-1 to TRBJ2-7; D might be TRBD2 (5 bases). The specimen sequenced was peripheral blood or thyroid tissue (not recorded which). The origin of this receptor is an adult man with Graves' hyperthyroidism. The CDR3 here is CSAARATSSSNEQYF. CDR3 coding DNA: TGCAGTGCTGCGCGGGCTACCTCTAGCTCGAACGAGCAGTACTTC.